One sample yielded the 28 T cell receptor beta chains listed below, sequenced in a study of shared clonotypes between healthy human individuals. The repertoire was sequenced with immunoSEQ multiplex PCR; TCRdb's copy has only in-frame clones and lacks some. The sample yields around 560,000 clones, approximately 95% seen once. Naive CD8 cells comprised CD45RO-negative, CCR7-positively selected cells, excluding terminally differentiated effector memory CD45RA+ cells. The sequenced material came from naive CD8+ T cells sorted from blood. All receptors derive from a woman aged 30 to 39 in good health.

The rearrangement joins TRBV27 to TRBJ2-7; 13 bases are shared with TRBD2. There are 15 residues in the CDR3. After removal of 6 bases from V and 7 bases from J, the junction contained 9 bases not matched to a gene. The germline V gene encodes CDR1 MNHEY and CDR2 SMNVEV (reference sequence). For the CDR3, the DNA is TGTGCCAGCAGCCCAACTAGCGGGAGGGCCCGAGAGCAGTACTTC. Its protein is CASSPTSGRAREQYF.

V usage is TRBV7-9 and J usage is TRBJ2-1; D is possibly TRBD1 or TRBD2 (6 bases each). Looked up from germline, CDR1 is SEHNR and CDR2 is FQNEAQ (reference sequence). The CDR3 length is 14 residues. Deletions cut 5 bases from V and 5 bases from J, with 13 bases between. Here the CDR3 reads CASSPTGANNEQFF. CDR3 in DNA: TGTGCCAGCAGCCCGACGGGGGCAAACAATGAGCAGTTCTTC.

CDR3 in DNA: TGTGCCAGCAATTTCGGCAATGAGCAGTTCTTC. Residues: CASNFGNEQFF. The chain links TRBV2 to TRBJ2-1; the D is unclear. Trimming left V 7 bases short and J 6 bases short, with 7 bases between. This CDR3 region has 11 residues. The V gene's germline CDR1 is SNHLY and CDR2 FYNNEI.

The V gene is TRBV7-6, the J gene TRBJ2-1; D uncertain. Trimming cost V 5 bases and J 8 bases, with 10 bases left between them. Germline V gene data show CDR1 as SGHVS and CDR2 as FNYEAQ. The CDR3 loop spans 12 amino acids. CDR3 protein: CASSKSLDEQFF. CDR3 DNA sequence: TGTGCCAGCAGCAAAAGTTTGGATGAGCAGTTCTTC.

With respect to this clone: In the same sample, other DNA sequences code for this CDR3. The chain is built from TRBV27 and TRBJ1-1; D is uncertain. The CDR3 is made up of 13 amino acids. Germline CDR1 is MNHEY and CDR2 is SMNVEV (reference sequence). Trimming removed 3 bases from V and 5 bases from J, with 10 bases in between. The CDR3 DNA follows: TGTGCCAGCAGTTTGGGTACGGGGACTGAAGCTTTCTTT. Amino acid sequence: CASSLGTGTEAFF.

The chain recombines TRBV5-5 with TRBJ2-7; TRBD1 aligns across 8 bases. This CDR3 comprises 15 residues. CDR1 and CDR2 (germline): SGHKS, YYEKEE (reference sequence). V trimming: 0 bases; J trimming: 0 bases; junction bases outside the gene matches: 2. The CDR3 protein is CASSLAGQVSYEQYF. The CDR3 DNA reads as TGTGCCAGCAGCTTGGCGGGACAGGTCTCCTACGAGCAGTACTTC.

The gene calls are TRBV28 and TRBJ2-7; either TRBD1 or TRBD2 may supply D (5 bases each). Germline V lookup: CDR1 MDHEN, CDR2 SYDVKM. This CDR3 has 14 residues. V shed 3 bases and J shed 4 bases, with 13 bases lying between them. CDR3 sequence: CASSFRGIIYEQYF. The CDR3 DNA follows: TGTGCCAGCAGTTTTCGGGGCATAATATACGAGCAGTACTTC.

The chain links TRBV28 to TRBJ2-7; the D gene is possibly TRBD2 (6 bases). The CDR3 is made up of 13 amino acids. CDR1 is MDHEN, CDR2 SYDVKM, per germline. Trimming took off 5 bases at V and 7 bases at J, with 15 bases between the two ends. CDR3 nucleotide sequence: TGTGCCAGCAGTAGGGACTGGCTCGGTGAGCAGTACTTC. Translating gives CASSRDWLGEQYF.

This clone was found a few times. V and J are TRBV11-2 and TRBJ2-1; D is uncertain. CDR1 SGHAT and CDR2 FQNNGV come from the germline V gene. V was clipped by 1 base and J by 5 bases, with 9 bases between them. CDR3 length: 14 amino acids. The CDR3 bases are TGTGCCAGCAGCTTAGCCGGTGTGAACAATGAGCAGTTCTTC. Translated, it gives CASSLAGVNNEQFF.

This clone occurred once. The rearrangement links TRBV6-6 to TRBJ1-4, with D hard to call. Trimming took off 0 bases at V and 4 bases at J, with 9 bases between the two ends. The CDR3 runs to 15 residues. Germline CDR1 and CDR2: MNHNY and SVGAGI (reference sequence). The CDR3 DNA follows: TGTGCCAGCAGTTACTCGCGAGGTGTTAATGAAAAACTGTTTTTT. Translation: CASSYSRGVNEKLFF.

This clone has only one observation. This sample also contains other DNA sequences that code for the same CDR3. The V and J genes are TRBV5-4 and TRBJ1-2, with D unclear. CDR3 length equals 13 residues. In germline, CDR1 is SGHNT, CDR2 YYREEE (reference sequence). Between the trimmed V and J ends, which lost 3 bases and 4 bases, there was a span of 10 bases. The CDR3 region is CASSSRGFYGYTF. CDR3 DNA: TGTGCCAGCAGCTCGCGAGGATTCTATGGCTACACCTTC.

DNA of the CDR3: TGTGCCAGCAGTACCCTAATTGGAGAGCAGTACTTC. It specifies CASSTLIGEQYF. The gene calls are TRBV27 and TRBJ2-5; D is unresolved. Germline values: CDR1 MNHEY, CDR2 SMNVEV (reference sequence). This CDR3 contains 12 residues. Trimming removed 5 bases from V and 11 bases from J, with 15 bases in between.

The chain employs TRBV28 and TRBJ2-7; the D is unclear. The germline CDR1 and CDR2 sequences are MDHEN and SYDVKM. Trimming stripped 2 bases from V and 3 bases from J, with 11 bases between. The CDR3 covers 14 residues. The DNA for the CDR3 is TGTGCCAGCAGTTTAGAGGACCGATACTACGAGCAGTACTTC. This translates into CASSLEDRYYEQYF.

The V and J genes are TRBV6-5 and TRBJ2-7, with D perhaps TRBD1 (6 bases). This CDR3 spans 16 amino acids. The V end was cut by 2 bases, the J end by 4 bases, with 18 bases between. CDR1 is MNHEY, CDR2 SVGAGI, per germline. The DNA for the CDR3 is TGTGCCAGCAGTTACAGCCTCGGGACAACAACTTACGAGCAGTACTTC. It specifies CASSYSLGTTTYEQYF.

This clone was counted a single time. Other DNA sequences in this sample translate to the same CDR3. This chain joins TRBV28 and TRBJ2-7, with 7 bases matching TRBD1. J was trimmed by 1 base and V by 3 bases; bases with no gene match: 3. The CDR3 loop spans 14 amino acids. Per germline, CDR1 MDHEN and CDR2 SYDVKM. The CDR3, as DNA: TGTGCCAGCAGTTTCCCAGGGGGATCCTACGAGCAGTACTTC. It translates to CASSFPGGSYEQYF.

A word on this clone: Additional DNA sequences in this sample encode the identical CDR3. The chain carries TRBV5-4 and TRBJ2-5; D perhaps matches TRBD2 (5 bases). Between the trimmed V and J ends, which lost 2 bases and 5 bases, there was a span of 10 bases. Per germline, CDR1 SGHNT and CDR2 YYREEE (reference sequence). CDR3 size: 13 residues. The CDR3 protein is CASSLAAEETQYF. The CDR3 DNA follows: TGTGCCAGCAGCTTAGCGGCGGAGGAGACCCAGTACTTC.

The V and J genes are TRBV4-1 and TRBJ2-7; D is ambiguous. With 1 base removed from V and 0 bases from J, the gap between germline ends came to 19 bases. In germline, CDR1 is MGHRA, CDR2 YSYEKL. CDR3 length equals 18 residues. The CDR3 here is CASSQVSSHQLGSYEQYF. CDR3 DNA: TGCGCCAGCAGCCAAGTTTCTTCACACCAGCTGGGCTCCTACGAGCAGTACTTC.

V and J are TRBV29-1 and TRBJ2-1, with TRBD1 identical over 7 bases. Germline V gene data show CDR1 as SQVTM and CDR2 as ANQGSEA. This CDR3 comprises 15 residues. V shed 7 bases, J shed 0 bases, and the junction held 9 bases outside the gene matches. The CDR3 region is CSALRGRSSYNEQFF. CDR3 nucleotides: TGCAGCGCGCTTAGGGGGCGTAGCTCCTACAATGAGCAGTTCTTC.

The V gene is TRBV19, the J gene TRBJ2-6, with unresolved D. CDR1 LNHDA and CDR2 SQIVND come from the germline V gene (reference sequence). The length of the CDR3 is 16 residues. V was trimmed by 3 bases and J by 0 bases, leaving 9 bases between them. The CDR3 DNA sequence: TGTGCCAGTAGTATGATAGCCAGCTCTGGGGCCAACGTCCTGACTTTC. This translates into CASSMIASSGANVLTF. The whole variable domain, filled in from reference TRBV19 and TRBJ2-6, reads DGGITQSPKYLFRKEGQNVTLSCEQNLNHDAMYWYRQDPGQGLRLIYYSQIVNDFQKGDIAEGYSVSREKKESFPLTVTSAQKNPTAFYLCASSMIASSGANVLTFGAGSRLTVL.

V is TRBV28 and J is TRBJ2-7; D is ambiguous. CDR3 size: 15 residues. V shed 7 bases and J shed 0 bases, with 16 bases lying between them. The germline V gene encodes CDR1 MDHEN and CDR2 SYDVKM. DNA for the CDR3: TGTGCCAGCAATCCGGACCCATCGAGCTCCTACGAGCAGTACTTC. Encoded protein: CASNPDPSSSYEQYF.

The chain links TRBV28 to TRBJ2-5, with 13 bases that match TRBD2. The DNA end is a closer match to TRBJ2-7, so the J assignment may be wrong. The CDR3 loop spans 16 amino acids. Germline V lookup: CDR1 MDHEN, CDR2 SYDVKM. CDR3 in amino acids: CASRPTGLAGVYEQYF. CDR3 DNA sequence: TGTGCCAGCAGACCCACAGGACTAGCGGGAGTTTACGAGCAGTACTTC.

The chain couples TRBV29-1 to TRBJ2-5; TRBD2 matches at 7 bases. The J call may be faulty, since TRBJ2-7 better matches the DNA end. Germline V gene sequence: CDR1 SQVTM, CDR2 ANQGSEA. The CDR3 length is 13 residues. The DNA for the CDR3 is TGCAGCGTCCCCGGGAGGAATTATTACGAGCAGTACTTC. Its protein product is CSVPGRNYYEQYF.

The chain employs TRBV10-3 and TRBJ1-4, with D maybe TRBD1 (6 bases). The CDR3 spans 17 residues. Trimming removed 0 bases from V and 5 bases from J, with 16 bases in between. In germline, CDR1 is ENHRY, CDR2 SYGVKD. The CDR3 is CAISESPKGGLNEKLFF. The CDR3 DNA reads TGTGCCATCAGTGAGTCGCCCAAGGGGGGTTTAAATGAAAAACTGTTTTTT.

The chain recombines TRBV28 with TRBJ2-5, with no clear D. Trimming shortened V by 6 bases and J by 0 bases, and 8 bases separated the two germline ends. This CDR3 contains 13 residues. Germline-derived CDR1 and CDR2 are MDHEN and SYDVKM. CDR3 sequence reads: CASSLINQETQYF. The DNA of the CDR3 is TGTGCCAGCAGCTTGATAAACCAAGAGACCCAGTACTTC.

This chain links TRBV5-4 with TRBJ2-2; 12 bases are shared with TRBD2. Trimming took 2 bases from V and 4 from J; bases not matched to a gene: 6. The germline CDR1 and CDR2 sequences are SGHNT and YYREEE (reference sequence). This CDR3 comprises 17 residues. The CDR3 protein is CASSFQLAGGRTGELFF. The CDR3 nucleotides are TGTGCCAGCAGCTTCCAACTAGCGGGAGGACGCACCGGGGAGCTGTTTTTT.

The V gene is TRBV4-1, the J gene TRBJ1-4; tentatively, D is TRBD1 (5 bases). This CDR3 has 16 amino acids. V lost 7 bases to trimming and J lost 7 bases, with 22 bases between them. Looked up from germline, CDR1 is MGHRA and CDR2 is YSYEKL. CDR3 protein: CASKEEGWDVGEKLFF. In DNA form, the CDR3 reads TGCGCCAGCAAAGAGGAGGGGTGGGACGTCGGTGAAAAACTGTTTTTT.

For the CDR3, the DNA is TGTGCCAGCAGGGGAACAGGGGGCTGGAATGGCTACACCTTC. Protein: CASRGTGGWNGYTF. This chain connects TRBV2 to TRBJ1-2, with 9 nucleotides matching TRBD1. The V and J ends lost 6 bases and 6 bases, in that order; junction bases with no gene match: 8. CDR3 length equals 14 residues. Germline values: CDR1 SNHLY, CDR2 FYNNEI.

In its sample, this clone was seen once. The rearrangement uses TRBV5-6 and TRBJ2-7; 7 nucleotides agree with TRBD1. Germline V gives CDR1 SGHDT, CDR2 YYEEEE. This CDR3 is built from 12 residues. Trimming cost V 4 bases and J 4 bases; bases outside gene matches: 2. The CDR3 nucleotides read TGTGCCAGCAGCACACAGGGGTACGAGCAGTACTTC. This codes for CASSTQGYEQYF. The whole variable domain, remainder taken from reference TRBV5-6 and TRBJ2-7, is DAGVTQSPTHLIKTRGQQVTLRCSPKSGHDTVSWYQQALGQGPQFIFQYYEEEERQRGNFPDRFSGHQFPNYSSELNVNALLLGDSALYLCASSTQGYEQYFGPGTRLTVT.